The next 7 T cell receptor beta chains were all read from a single sample in a study of T cell changes during pregnancy in multiple sclerosis (dated by TCRdb to between 2018 and 2020). Libraries came from the immunoSEQ multiplex PCR assay. TCRdb provides this immuneACCESS table in a form limited to in-frame rearrangements. Some clones are lacking; in checked studies, under half of them reflect an unresolved V gene, and why the rest are absent is not known. The sample records 95,000 to 100,000 clones, more than 85% of which are singletons. The top ten hold about 2.9% of the sample. Specimen: peripheral blood, collected in the second trimester of pregnancy. Source of these receptors: a female donor with multiple sclerosis, enrolled in a pregnancy study.

The table lists this clone with a count of one. The chain combines TRBV4-2 with TRBJ1-2; 9 positions match TRBD1. The CDR3 contains 16 residues. J was trimmed by 1 base and V by 3 bases; bases with no gene match: 6. CDR1 is LGHNA and CDR2 is YNFKEQ in the germline V gene. As DNA, the CDR3 is TGTGCCAGCAGCCAGACGGGGACAGGGAATAACTATGGCTACACCTTC. This sequence encodes CASSQTGTGNNYGYTF.

The rearrangement joins TRBV6-5 to TRBJ2-2, with D perhaps matching TRBD1 (5 bases). Germline CDR1 and CDR2: MNHEY and SVGAGI. V was cut by 4 bases and J by 1 base, with 10 bases left in between. The CDR3 spans 15 residues. The CDR3 reads CASSSTTENTGELFF. Written as DNA, the CDR3 is TGTGCCAGCAGTTCGACGACAGAGAACACCGGGGAGCTGTTTTTT.

The rearrangement joins TRBV13 to TRBJ2-2; the match to TRBD2 covers 8 bases. The CDR3 totals 15 residues. V shed 2 bases, J shed 4 bases, and the junction held 3 bases outside the gene matches. Germline CDR1 is PRHDT and CDR2 is FYEKMQ (reference sequence). CDR3 DNA sequence: TGTGCCAGCAGCTTAAGTGGACTAGCCACCGGGGAGCTGTTTTTT. Its translation: CASSLSGLATGELFF.

The gene calls are TRBV15 and TRBJ1-1; 9 bases fit TRBD1. Germline V CDR1 and CDR2: LNHNV, YYDKDF (reference sequence). J lost 8 bases, V lost 0 bases, and 4 bases had no gene match. CDR3 length equals 14 residues. The CDR3 nucleotides read TGTGCCACCAGCAGAGAAGAGGGACAGGGAGAAGCTTTCTTT. Amino acids: CATSREEGQGEAFF.

The V and J genes are TRBV5-4 and TRBJ2-1; 7 bases match TRBD2. CDR3 size: 13 residues. The germline gives CDR1 SGHNT, CDR2 YYREEE (reference sequence). Losses at the gene ends were 5 bases for V and 6 bases for J; bases not matched to a gene: 5. CDR3 residues: CASSVTGGNEQFF. The CDR3 region has the DNA TGTGCCAGCAGTGTAACGGGAGGCAATGAGCAGTTCTTC.

Regarding this clone: The sample has other DNA sequences that encode this CDR3 too. This chain uses TRBV5-6 with TRBJ2-7; tentatively, D is TRBD2 (5 bases). This CDR3 is built from 11 residues. Trimming took off 0 bases at V and 7 bases at J, with 5 bases between the two ends. Per the germline V gene, CDR1 is SGHDT and CDR2 is YYEEEE. The CDR3 DNA is TGTGCCAGCAGCTTGGAGCGGGAGCAGTACTTC. As protein: CASSLEREQYF.

This chain joins TRBV6-6 and TRBJ1-5; D gene ambiguous. V dropped 6 bases and J dropped 11 bases, with 14 bases sitting between them. CDR3 length: 12 amino acids. The germline V gene encodes CDR1 MNHNY and CDR2 SVGAGI (reference sequence). Written as DNA, the CDR3 is TGTGCCAGCAGCCTGGTCAAAGAGACCCAGCATTTT. This encodes CASSLVKETQHF.